These 20 T cell receptor beta chains were all obtained from the same sample, sequenced in a study of blood T cells in healthy people across ages. Combining a sample-barcoded 5' primer with a J-beta primer mix, a second PCR ran for roughly 7 to 12 cycles. In TCRdb, the 5' RACE reads were re-called with MiXCR into one record per CDR3 protein. The sample has around 320,000 distinct CDR3 sequences, roughly 27% seen once. Sequenced: blood. The receptors stem from a woman aged 70-85 years in good health.

The chain couples TRBV14 to TRBJ2-1, with no clear D. The CDR3 has 16 amino acids. From germline, CDR1 is SGHDN and CDR2 FVKESK. V gave up 1 base and J gave up 0 bases, with 10 bases separating them. CDR3 loop: CASSQVWPGSYNEQFF. In DNA, the CDR3 is TGTGCCAGCAGCCAAGTTTGGCCAGGCTCCTACAATGAGCAGTTCTTC.

This clonotype was seen a handful of times. This CDR3 reads CASSYPIDRKNQPQHF. The DNA of the CDR3 is TGTGCCAGCAGTTATCCGATCGACAGGAAAAATCAGCCCCAGCATTTT. The rearrangement joins TRBV27 to TRBJ1-5; maybe TRBD1 (6 bases). The CDR3 has 16 amino acids. Germline CDR1 MNHEY, CDR2 SMNVEV (reference sequence). The V and J ends lost 4 bases and 4 bases respectively, with 17 bases between them.

This chain links TRBV6-2 or TRBV6-3 with TRBJ2-6; D is possibly TRBD1 (5 bases). V lost 4 bases and J lost 2, with 12 bases in between. CDR3 size: 16 residues. Looked up from germline, CDR1 is MNHEY and CDR2 is SVGEGT. The CDR3, as DNA: TGTGCCAGCAGTTGGGCAGGACAACCTGGGGCCAACGTCCTGACTTTC. Translating gives CASSWAGQPGANVLTF.

The sample holds many counts of this clonotype. The genes are TRBV6-5 and TRBJ2-1; D is perhaps TRBD1 (5 bases). The germline gives CDR1 MNHEY, CDR2 SVGAGI. V dropped 8 bases and J dropped 1 base, with 9 bases sitting between them. The CDR3 runs to 13 residues. CDR3 in amino acids: CASRQGSYNEQFF. DNA for the CDR3: TGTGCCAGCCGCCAGGGATCCTACAATGAGCAGTTCTTC.

Worth noting for this clonotype: A much bigger clone sits one base away, suggesting this may be a read error. V gene TRBV9 combines with J gene TRBJ2-2, with D uncertain. The germline V gene has CDR1 SGDLS and CDR2 YYNGEE. Trimming took off 0 bases at V and 5 bases at J, with 5 bases between the two ends. The CDR3 covers 13 residues. CDR3 residues: CASSVDGTGELFF. In nucleotides, the CDR3 is TGTGCCAGCAGCGTAGATGGGACCGGGGAGCTGTTTTTT.

V and J are TRBV20-1 and TRBJ1-1; D may be TRBD1 (5 bases). Trimming took off 3 bases at V and 3 bases at J, with 14 bases between the two ends. This CDR3 is 14 amino acids long. Germline V CDR1 and CDR2: DFQATT, SNEGSKA (reference sequence). CDR3 bases: TGCAGTGCTAGGGGGCTCAGACGTGACACTGAAGCTTTCTTT. Its protein product is CSARGLRRDTEAFF.

In its sample, this clonotype was seen a few times. The chain recombines TRBV5-1 with TRBJ1-6; tentative D call: TRBD1 (6 bases). Trimming removed 0 bases from V and 0 bases from J, with 10 bases in between. The CDR3 consists of 17 residues. The germline gives CDR1 SGHRS, CDR2 YFSETQ. CDR3 in amino acids: CASSLGQESSYNSPLHF. The CDR3 DNA reads TGCGCCAGCAGCTTGGGACAGGAGAGCTCCTATAATTCACCCCTCCACTTT.

Only a few counts were recorded for this clonotype. The V call is TRBV6-2 or TRBV6-3, the J call TRBJ1-1; D unresolved. V lost 4 bases, J lost 4 bases, and 10 bases lay in between. The CDR3 loop spans 13 amino acids. CDR1 MNHEY and CDR2 SVGEGT come from the germline V gene. This CDR3 reads CASSFSASTEAFF. The CDR3 DNA reads as TGTGCCAGCAGTTTCTCGGCAAGCACTGAAGCTTTCTTT.

The chain uses TRBV15 and TRBJ2-4, with 8 nucleotides matching TRBD2. The CDR3 runs to 15 residues. Trimming took 1 base from V and 5 from J; bases not matched to a gene: 4. The germline CDR1 and CDR2 sequences are LNHNV and YYDKDF (reference sequence). The CDR3 sequence is CATSRGLAGENIQYF. In DNA form, the CDR3 reads TGTGCCACCAGCAGAGGGCTAGCGGGTGAAAACATTCAGTACTTC.

The chain combines TRBV4-3 with TRBJ2-1, with D maybe TRBD1 (5 bases). The CDR3 is 13 amino acids. The V gene lost 3 bases and the J gene lost 6 bases, with 9 bases spanning the gap. Per the germline V gene, CDR1 is LGHNA and CDR2 is YSLEER. The CDR3 nucleotides read TGCGCCAGCAGCCAGATAGGGGCCAATGAGCAGTTCTTC. It encodes CASSQIGANEQFF.

V and J are TRBV12-3 or TRBV12-4 and TRBJ2-1; D is possibly TRBD1 or TRBD2 (5 bases each). Deletions cut 5 bases from V and 9 bases from J, with 14 bases between. This CDR3 comprises 13 residues. CDR3: CASSGDGYGEQFF. CDR3 sequence (DNA): TGTGCCAGCAGTGGGGACGGGTATGGTGAGCAGTTCTTC.

The CDR3: CASSLGGTSEETQYF. CDR3 nucleotide sequence: TGCGCCAGCAGCTTGGGGGGGACTAGCGAAGAGACCCAGTACTTC. The rearrangement links TRBV5-1 to TRBJ2-5; 10 positions match TRBD2. In germline, CDR1 is SGHRS, CDR2 YFSETQ. Unmatched junction bases numbered 2, after V lost 0 bases and J lost 3 bases. This CDR3 has 15 amino acids.

This clonotype has only a few counts. The rearrangement links TRBV3-1 to TRBJ2-7; 9 bases line up with TRBD1. This CDR3 comprises 13 residues. The trim removed 6 bases at V and 3 bases at J, leaving 3 bases unmatched. CDR1 and CDR2 (germline): LGHDT, YNNKEL (reference sequence). CDR3: CASRRTGVYEQYF. Written as DNA, the CDR3 is TGTGCCAGCAGACGGACAGGGGTCTACGAGCAGTACTTC.

The gene calls are TRBV5-1 and TRBJ2-6, with 7 bases identical to TRBD1. CDR1 and CDR2 from the germline V gene are SGHRS and YFSETQ. Trimming at V came to 4 bases and at J to 0 bases, leaving 4 bases not matched to a gene. The CDR3 totals 16 residues. In DNA form, the CDR3 reads TGCGCCAGCAGCCGACAGGGTAACTCTGGGGCCAACGTCCTGACTTTC. Protein sequence: CASSRQGNSGANVLTF.

The genes are TRBV16 and TRBJ2-1; TRBD1 is a possible D gene (5 bases). The germline V gene encodes CDR1 KGHSY and CDR2 FQNENV. V lost 4 bases and J 4 bases, leaving 8 bases between the germline ends. The CDR3 has 13 amino acids. The CDR3 reads CASSRNRYNEQFF. DNA of the CDR3: TGTGCCAGCAGCCGCAACAGGTACAATGAGCAGTTCTTC.

As for this clonotype: The CDR3 carries no conserved terminal phenylalanine or tryptophan, so it likely arises from a read error. The chain couples TRBV12-3 or TRBV12-4 to TRBJ1-3, with D hard to call. V was pared by 6 bases and J by 0 bases, with 9 bases between. The CDR3 sequence is 14 residues long. CDR3 sequence (DNA): TGTGCCAGCAGACTCATGGACTCTGGAAACACCATATATCTT. Translated: CASRLMDSGNTIYL.

The chain combines TRBV6-1 with TRBJ2-1, with TRBD1 matching over 9 bases. Germline V gives CDR1 MNHNS, CDR2 SASEGT. Trimming took 9 bases from V and 9 from J; bases not matched to a gene: 12. The CDR3 extends over 14 amino acids. This CDR3 is CASKVPGQGGEQFF. CDR3 nucleotides: TGTGCCAGTAAAGTCCCGGGACAGGGCGGTGAGCAGTTCTTC.

The chain combines TRBV5-1 with TRBJ1-2; D uncertain. CDR1 SGHRS and CDR2 YFSETQ come from the germline V gene. V lost 0 bases and J 0 bases, leaving 9 bases between the germline ends. CDR3 length equals 15 residues. CDR3 in DNA: TGCGCCAGCAGCTTGGGTACGGTAGCTAACTATGGCTACACCTTC. Its translation is CASSLGTVANYGYTF.

The V and J genes are TRBV5-1 and TRBJ1-6, with no clear D. Deletions cut 0 bases from V and 10 bases from J, with 14 bases between. The CDR3 is made up of 15 amino acids. Germline values: CDR1 SGHRS, CDR2 YFSETQ. CDR3: CASSLGGSLGSPLHF. CDR3 in DNA: TGCGCCAGCAGCTTGGGCGGATCCCTAGGATCACCCCTCCACTTT.

The J gene is TRBJ2-1, the V gene TRBV20-1; 9 positions match TRBD2. CDR1 is DFQATT and CDR2 is SNEGSKA in the germline V gene (reference sequence). CDR3 length: 14 amino acids. The J segment lost 4 bases and the V segment lost 2 bases, leaving 3 bases of the junction unmatched. The CDR3 sequence: CSARPSGTYNEQFF. The CDR3 coding sequence is TGCAGTGCTAGACCTAGCGGGACGTACAATGAGCAGTTCTTC.